Following are 19 T cell receptor beta chains from one sample sequenced in a study of blood T cell repertoires in COVID-19. This table comes from immunoSEQ multiplex PCR, and its TCRdb copy is limited to in-frame clones, with some not included. The sample has tens of thousands of clones; approximately 87% are singletons. Source material: peripheral blood. The source is a man aged 35 to 55 with COVID-19, enrolled during active disease.

This rearrangement joins TRBV5-1 to TRBJ2-2; 7 bases are a match to TRBD2. Germline-derived CDR1 and CDR2 are SGHRS and YFSETQ. The trim removed 4 bases at V and 5 bases at J, leaving 2 bases unmatched. CDR3 size: 13 residues. The CDR3 here is CASSPAGTGELFF. CDR3 in DNA: TGCGCCAGCAGCCCAGCGGGGACCGGGGAGCTGTTTTTT.

The V gene is TRBV29-1, the J gene TRBJ2-2; D is unclear. V dropped 6 bases and J dropped 6 bases, with 23 bases sitting between them. Germline lookup yields CDR1 SQVTM and CDR2 ANQGSEA. This CDR3 has 16 residues. The CDR3 DNA is TGCAGCGTGGCTGGTGACCGCGACGAGGTGGCCGGGGAGCTGTTTTTT. Amino acid sequence: CSVAGDRDEVAGELFF.

V usage is TRBV11-2 and J usage is TRBJ1-4, with D tentatively TRBD1 (5 bases). V shed 5 bases and J shed 5 bases, with 27 bases lying between them. CDR1 is SGHAT and CDR2 is FQNNGV in the germline V gene. There are 19 residues in the CDR3. The CDR3 DNA follows: TGTGCCAGCAGCCATGAGATGCGGGTCGGGGGGGAGATGAATGAAAAACTGTTTTTT. The encoded protein is CASSHEMRVGGEMNEKLFF.

V usage is TRBV19 and J usage is TRBJ2-1, with 7 positions matching TRBD2. Germline trimming cut 8 bases from V and 1 base from J; bases unmatched to any gene: 8. The CDR3 has 15 residues. Germline CDR1 is LNHDA and CDR2 is SQIVND (reference sequence). The CDR3 loop reads CASDVQGGSYNEQFF. DNA of the CDR3: TGTGCCAGTGATGTCCAGGGAGGGTCCTACAATGAGCAGTTCTTC.

CDR3: CASGKPLAGPTDTQYF. Here the CDR3 DNA reads TGTGCCAGCGGTAAACCCCTAGCGGGACCCACAGATACGCAGTATTTT. This rearrangement joins TRBV2 to TRBJ2-3; 9 bases are shared with TRBD2. Germline assignment: CDR1 SNHLY and CDR2 FYNNEI. The V segment lost 8 bases and the J segment 2 bases; nucleotides outside the gene matches: 11. This CDR3 is 16 amino acids long.

The J gene is TRBJ1-1, the V gene TRBV19; 7 bases are a match to TRBD1. Germline CDR1 is LNHDA and CDR2 is SQIVND (reference sequence). The CDR3 runs to 14 residues. The J segment lost 5 bases and the V segment lost 5 bases, leaving 8 bases of the junction unmatched. CDR3 protein: CASSRAGGLTEAFF. For the CDR3, the DNA is TGTGCCAGTAGTCGGGCAGGGGGTTTAACTGAAGCTTTCTTT. The variable domain in full, completed from reference TRBV19 and TRBJ1-1, reads DGGITQSPKYLFRKEGQNVTLSCEQNLNHDAMYWYRQDPGQGLRLIYYSQIVNDFQKGDIAEGYSVSREKKESFPLTVTSAQKNPTAFYLCASSRAGGLTEAFFGQGTRLTVV.

The V gene is TRBV4-1, the J gene TRBJ1-6; TRBD1 is a possible D gene (6 bases). The CDR3 contains 20 residues. The germline V and J ends were trimmed by 0 bases and 0 bases, with 18 bases remaining between them. Looked up from germline, CDR1 is MGHRA and CDR2 is YSYEKL. In DNA form, the CDR3 reads TGCGCCAGCAGCCAAGAAACGACAGGCGGGTCAAGCTCCTATAATTCACCCCTCCACTTT. This encodes CASSQETTGGSSSYNSPLHF.

The chain carries TRBV6-5 and TRBJ1-2, with TRBD1 as a possible D gene (5 bases). The germline V and J ends were trimmed by 6 bases and 6 bases, with 14 bases remaining between them. CDR3 length: 13 residues. The germline V gene has CDR1 MNHEY and CDR2 SVGAGI. CDR3 bases: TGTGCCAGCAGCATACAGGCCAGGGATGGCTACACCTTC. It yields the protein CASSIQARDGYTF.

This clone was recorded once. The rearrangement links TRBV14 to TRBJ1-4; 7 nucleotides line up with TRBD1. The V segment lost 1 base and the J segment 7 bases; nucleotides outside the gene matches: 3. The CDR3 runs 14 residues. The germline V gene has CDR1 SGHDN and CDR2 FVKESK. In DNA, the CDR3 is TGTGCCAGCAGCCAAGGACAGGGAGGTGAAAAACTGTTTTTT. It codes for CASSQGQGGEKLFF.

This clone was counted only a few times. J is TRBJ1-3 and V is TRBV27, with unresolved D. CDR3 length: 13 residues. Between the trimmed V and J ends, which lost 5 bases and 0 bases, there was a span of 5 bases. Germline CDR1 reads MNHEY; CDR2 reads SMNVEV (reference sequence). The CDR3 loop is CASSTRSGNTIYF. The CDR3 bases are TGTGCCAGCAGTACTCGCTCTGGAAACACCATATATTTT.

The genes are TRBV2 and TRBJ2-1; TRBD1 is a possible D gene (6 bases). The CDR3 loop spans 15 amino acids. Germline V CDR1 and CDR2: SNHLY, FYNNEI. The V and J ends lost 5 bases and 0 bases respectively, with 11 bases between them. CDR3 in amino acids: CASSPGTSSYNEQFF. CDR3 bases: TGTGCCAGCAGTCCTGGGACAAGCTCCTACAATGAGCAGTTCTTC.

The chain has TRBV5-1 and TRBJ2-3; possible D gene TRBD2, 6 bases. CDR1 is SGHRS and CDR2 is YFSETQ in the germline V gene. V lost 5 bases and J 2 bases, leaving 15 bases between the germline ends. The CDR3 totals 15 residues. This chain's CDR3 is CASRSGGINTDTQYF. The CDR3 bases are TGCGCCAGCAGATCAGGCGGGATTAACACAGATACGCAGTATTTT.

This clone came up once. This chain connects TRBV29-1 to TRBJ1-1; D uncertain. Per the germline V gene, CDR1 is SQVTM and CDR2 is ANQGSEA. There are 13 residues in the CDR3. Trimming took off 4 bases at V and 2 bases at J, with 11 bases between the two ends. CDR3 loop: CSVAVRSNTEAFF. Written as DNA, the CDR3 is TGCAGCGTTGCGGTAAGGAGTAACACTGAAGCTTTCTTT.

The gene calls are TRBV7-9 and TRBJ1-3; unclear D gene. Trimming removed 5 bases at V and 2 bases at J, with 7 bases between. This CDR3 is 13 amino acids long. CDR1 is SEHNR and CDR2 is FQNEAQ in the germline V gene (reference sequence). The CDR3 coding sequence is TGTGCCAGCAGCCCCAGGACTGGAAACACCATATATTTT. Protein product: CASSPRTGNTIYF. The complete variable domain, with remaining parts taken from reference TRBV7-9 and TRBJ1-3, reads DTGVSQNPRHKITKRGQNVTFRCDPISEHNRLYWYRQTLGQGPEFLTYFQNEAQLEKSRLLSDRFSAERPKGSFSTLEIQRTEQGDSAMYLCASSPRTGNTIYFGEGSWLTVV.

CDR3 amino acids: CASSFDRGHEQYF. The CDR3, as DNA: TGTGCCAGCAGTTTTGACAGGGGGCATGAGCAGTACTTC. V gene TRBV27 combines with J gene TRBJ2-7, with 10 bases lining up with TRBD1. V gave up 3 bases and J gave up 7 bases; unmatched junction bases: 3. The germline V gene encodes CDR1 MNHEY and CDR2 SMNVEV (reference sequence). CDR3 length: 13 residues.

The chain combines TRBV10-3 with TRBJ1-1; no clear D gene. Between the trimmed V and J ends, which lost 8 bases and 0 bases, there was a span of 7 bases. CDR3 size: 12 residues. The V gene's germline CDR1 is ENHRY and CDR2 SYGVKD. The CDR3 loop reads CAIHGMNTEAFF. The DNA of the CDR3 is TGTGCCATCCATGGCATGAACACTGAAGCTTTCTTT.

This chain connects TRBV11-3 to TRBJ2-1; D is possibly TRBD1 (6 bases). V lost 1 base, J lost 10 bases, and 20 bases lay in between. The CDR3 has 16 amino acids. CDR1 is SGHNT, CDR2 YENEEA, per germline. The CDR3 sequence: CASSLGSGTKYLEQFF. In DNA, the CDR3 is TGTGCCAGCAGCTTAGGGTCCGGGACAAAGTATCTGGAGCAGTTCTTC. Supplemented by reference TRBV11-3 and TRBJ2-1, the full variable domain reads EAGVVQSPRYKIIEKKQPVAFWCNPISGHNTLYWYLQNLGQGPELLIRYENEEAVDDSQLPKDRFSAERLKGVDSTLKIQPAELGDSAVYLCASSLGSGTKYLEQFFGPGTRLTVL.

This rearrangement joins TRBV5-4 to TRBJ2-3, with 7 bases lining up with TRBD2. V dropped 6 bases and J dropped 2; count of bases not matched to a gene: 6. CDR1 is SGHNT and CDR2 is YYREEE in the germline V gene (reference sequence). The CDR3 consists of 14 residues. CDR3 sequence (DNA): TGTGCCAGCAAAACCGGGACTATCACAGATACGCAGTATTTT. Translated: CASKTGTITDTQYF. Using reference TRBV5-4 and TRBJ2-3 for the parts outside the CDR3, the full variable domain is ETGVTQSPTHLIKTRGQQVTLRCSSQSGHNTVSWYQQALGQGPQFIFQYYREEENGRGNFPPRFSGLQFPNYSSELNVNALELDDSALYLCASKTGTITDTQYFGPGTRLTVL.

The V and J genes are TRBV27 and TRBJ2-5; TRBD2 matches at 7 bases. The CDR3 covers 14 residues. Trimming at V came to 6 bases and at J to 5 bases, leaving 9 bases not matched to a gene. The V gene's germline CDR1 is MNHEY and CDR2 SMNVEV (reference sequence). The CDR3 sequence is CASSPAGVMETQYF. In DNA form, the CDR3 reads TGTGCCAGCAGCCCCGCGGGAGTGATGGAGACCCAGTACTTC.